The rows below give T cell receptor beta chains drawn from one sample of a study of blood T cell repertoires in COVID-19. Clones were read by immunoSEQ multiplex PCR, and TCRdb kept only the in-frame ones, dropping some. The table has about 61,000 clones, around 77% seen once. Sequencing input: peripheral blood. The receptors here all came from an elderly man with active or convalescent COVID-19. Each CDR3 is given with its conserved first and last residue. The order of the fields is CDR3 protein, CDR3 DNA, D gene, J gene, clone size, V gene. A D gene is named only where the DNA matches it firmly. Expanded clones get a size class; other rows say once, few or many, or leave the size out.

CDR3: CARRRTDYNEQFF; DNA: TGTGCCAGGCGTCGGACAGATTACAATGAACAGTTCTTC; D: NA; J: TRBJ2-1; size: NA; V: TRBV2
CDR3: CASSLSVGLAGSGDEQFF; DNA: TGTGCCAGCAGTTTATCAGTTGGACTAGCGGGGTCGGGGGATGAGCAGTTCTTC; D: TRBD2; J: TRBJ2-1; size: many; V: TRBV27
CDR3: CASSLAGGTGELFF; DNA: TGCGCCAGCAGCTTGGCAGGGGGGACCGGGGAGCTGTTTTTT; D: NA; J: TRBJ2-2; size: few; V: TRBV5-1
CDR3: CASSLSGLAGDAYTQYF; DNA: TGTGCCAGCAGTTTATCCGGACTAGCGGGAGATGCATATACGCAGTATTTT; D: TRBD2; J: TRBJ2-3; size: NA; V: TRBV28
CDR3: CASYDIGAGHEQYF; DNA: TGTGCCAGCTACGATATTGGGGCAGGGCACGAGCAGTACTTC; D: NA; J: TRBJ2-7; size: many; V: TRBV6-5
CDR3: CASSLSVATSTDTQYF; DNA: TGTGCCAGCAGCTTATCAGTAGCCACTAGCACAGATACGCAGTATTTT; D: NA; J: TRBJ2-3; size: NA; V: TRBV7-3
CDR3: CATSRDLVAGGYEQYF; DNA: TGTGCCACCAGCAGAGATTTGGTAGCGGGAGGCTACGAGCAGTACTTC; D: TRBD2; J: TRBJ2-7; size: NA; V: TRBV15
CDR3: CATSENTQAYEQYF; DNA: TGTGCCACCAGTGAAAATACACAGGCCTACGAGCAGTACTTC; D: NA; J: TRBJ2-7; size: NA; V: TRBV24-1
CDR3: CASSLWDRTPNIQYF; DNA: TGTGCCAGCAGCTTATGGGACAGAACCCCAAACATTCAGTACTTC; D: TRBD1; J: TRBJ2-4; size: few; V: TRBV7-2
CDR3: CASSPGQGFGQPQHF; DNA: TGTGCCAGCAGCCCGGGACAGGGGTTCGGTCAGCCCCAGCATTTT; D: TRBD1; J: TRBJ1-5; size: NA; V: TRBV25-1
CDR3: CASSVTPLSTDTQYF; DNA: TGTGCCAGCAGCGTGACACCTCTTAGCACAGATACGCAGTATTTT; D: NA; J: TRBJ2-3; size: NA; V: TRBV9
CDR3: CASSSTSGGLTDTQYF; DNA: TGTGCCAGCAGCTCCACCAGCGGGGGGCTCACAGATACGCAGTATTTT; D: TRBD2; J: TRBJ2-3; size: NA; V: TRBV7-9
CDR3: CASSSSSGSGETQYF; DNA: TGTGCCAGCAGCTCATCATCCGGTTCCGGAGAGACCCAGTACTTC; D: NA; J: TRBJ2-5; size: NA; V: TRBV7-3
CDR3: CASSQDMTGREQYF; DNA: TGTGCCAGCAGCCAAGACATGACAGGAAGGGAGCAGTACTTC; D: NA; J: TRBJ2-7; size: few; V: TRBV7-2
CDR3: CAISPGQGGLQGTQYF; DNA: TGTGCCATCAGTCCGGGACAGGGGGGGCTCCAAGGGACCCAGTACTTC; D: TRBD1; J: TRBJ2-5; size: NA; V: TRBV10-3
CDR3: CASSQRSGTAVTDTQYF; DNA: TGTGCCAGCAGCCAGCGTTCCGGGACAGCCGTCACAGATACGCAGTATTTT; D: TRBD1; J: TRBJ2-3; size: NA; V: TRBV4-2
CDR3: CASNPQGARSKTYGYTF; DNA: TGTGCCAGCAATCCACAGGGGGCTCGTTCTAAGACCTATGGCTACACCTTC; D: TRBD1; J: TRBJ1-2; size: NA; V: TRBV3-1/TRBV3-2
CDR3: CASSQDRIRNQPQHF; DNA: TGTGCCAGCAGCCAGGACAGAATCCGCAATCAGCCCCAGCATTTT; D: NA; J: TRBJ1-5; size: NA; V: TRBV7-9
CDR3: CASKEGQPGTGELFF; DNA: TGCGCCAGCAAGGAGGGACAGCCGGGGACCGGGGAGCTGTTTTTT; D: NA; J: TRBJ2-2; size: NA; V: TRBV5-1
CDR3: CASSPGDRGPTDTQYF; DNA: TGCGCCAGCAGCCCCGGAGACAGGGGGCCCACAGATACGCAGTATTTT; D: TRBD1; J: TRBJ2-3; size: NA; V: TRBV5-1
CDR3: CASDTTGVDTEAFF; DNA: TGTGCCAGCGATACGACAGGGGTGGACACTGAAGCTTTCTTT; D: TRBD1; J: TRBJ1-1; size: once; V: TRBV28
CDR3: CASSRGLAEHNEQFF; DNA: TGTGCCAGCAGCAGGGGACTAGCGGAGCACAATGAGCAGTTCTTC; D: TRBD2; J: TRBJ2-1; size: NA; V: TRBV5-4
CDR3: CAWNQPGGAYQFF; DNA: TGTGCCTGGAACCAACCGGGGGGGGCGTACCAGTTTTTT; D: NA; J: TRBJ1-4; size: NA; V: TRBV30
CDR3: CASSTTGTQYSPLHF; DNA: TGTGCCAGTAGTACAACAGGGACCCAATATTCACCCCTCCACTTT; D: NA; J: TRBJ1-6; size: many; V: TRBV19
CDR3: CASSIVRANTEAFF; DNA: TGTGCCAGTAGTATAGTCAGGGCGAACACTGAAGCTTTCTTT; D: NA; J: TRBJ1-1; size: NA; V: TRBV19
CDR3: CASSWGVNYGYTF; DNA: TGTGCCAGCAGCTGGGGAGTTAACTATGGCTACACCTTC; D: NA; J: TRBJ1-2; size: once; V: TRBV14
CDR3: CASSGRGTMNSPLHF; DNA: TGTGCCAGCAGCGGTAGAGGGACAATGAATTCACCCCTCCACTTT; D: NA; J: TRBJ1-6; size: NA; V: TRBV9
CDR3: CASRAAGLAEKTQYF; DNA: TGTGCCAGCAGGGCCGCTGGACTAGCGGAAAAGACCCAGTACTTC; D: TRBD2; J: TRBJ2-5; size: few; V: TRBV27
CDR3: CASSFGASGLRGLEQYF; DNA: TGTGCCAGCAGCTTTGGGGCTAGCGGGCTCCGTGGCCTCGAGCAGTACTTC; D: TRBD2; J: TRBJ2-7; size: NA; V: TRBV5-6
CDR3: CASSSRTTGTYEQYF; DNA: TGTGCCAGCAGCTCCCGGACCACAGGGACCTACGAGCAGTACTTC; D: NA; J: TRBJ2-7; size: many; V: TRBV7-6
CDR3: CASNLRGHQETQYF; DNA: TGTGCCAGCAACCTCAGGGGGCACCAAGAGACCCAGTACTTC; D: TRBD1; J: TRBJ2-5; size: few; V: TRBV13
CDR3: CASSSGWGDRRNTEAFF; DNA: TGTGCCAGCAGCTCCGGGTGGGGTGACAGGCGGAACACTGAAGCTTTCTTT; D: NA; J: TRBJ1-1; size: few; V: TRBV5-8
CDR3: CASSSGLRTQYF; DNA: TGTGCCAGCAGCTCAGGACTCCGTACGCAGTATTTT; D: NA; J: TRBJ2-3; size: NA; V: TRBV13
CDR3: CASSSRDRGFTEAFF; DNA: TGTGCCAGCAGTTCCAGGGACAGGGGGTTCACTGAAGCTTTCTTT; D: TRBD1; J: TRBJ1-1; size: NA; V: TRBV27